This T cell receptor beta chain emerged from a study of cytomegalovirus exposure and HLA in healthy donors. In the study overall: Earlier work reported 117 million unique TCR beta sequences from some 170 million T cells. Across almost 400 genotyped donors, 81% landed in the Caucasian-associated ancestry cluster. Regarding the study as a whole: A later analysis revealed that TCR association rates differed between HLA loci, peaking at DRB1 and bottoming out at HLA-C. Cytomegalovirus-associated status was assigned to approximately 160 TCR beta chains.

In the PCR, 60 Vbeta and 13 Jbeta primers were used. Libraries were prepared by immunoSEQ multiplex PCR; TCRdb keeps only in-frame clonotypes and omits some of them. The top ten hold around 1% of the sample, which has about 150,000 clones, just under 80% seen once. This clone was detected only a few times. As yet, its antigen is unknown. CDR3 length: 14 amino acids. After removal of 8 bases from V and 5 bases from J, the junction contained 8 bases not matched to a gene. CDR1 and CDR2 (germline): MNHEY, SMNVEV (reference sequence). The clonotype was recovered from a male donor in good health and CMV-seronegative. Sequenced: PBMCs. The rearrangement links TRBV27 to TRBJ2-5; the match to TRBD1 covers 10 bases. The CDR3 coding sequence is TGTGCCAGCCGGGACAGGGGCCTTCGGGAGACCCAGTACTTC. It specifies CASRDRGLRETQYF.